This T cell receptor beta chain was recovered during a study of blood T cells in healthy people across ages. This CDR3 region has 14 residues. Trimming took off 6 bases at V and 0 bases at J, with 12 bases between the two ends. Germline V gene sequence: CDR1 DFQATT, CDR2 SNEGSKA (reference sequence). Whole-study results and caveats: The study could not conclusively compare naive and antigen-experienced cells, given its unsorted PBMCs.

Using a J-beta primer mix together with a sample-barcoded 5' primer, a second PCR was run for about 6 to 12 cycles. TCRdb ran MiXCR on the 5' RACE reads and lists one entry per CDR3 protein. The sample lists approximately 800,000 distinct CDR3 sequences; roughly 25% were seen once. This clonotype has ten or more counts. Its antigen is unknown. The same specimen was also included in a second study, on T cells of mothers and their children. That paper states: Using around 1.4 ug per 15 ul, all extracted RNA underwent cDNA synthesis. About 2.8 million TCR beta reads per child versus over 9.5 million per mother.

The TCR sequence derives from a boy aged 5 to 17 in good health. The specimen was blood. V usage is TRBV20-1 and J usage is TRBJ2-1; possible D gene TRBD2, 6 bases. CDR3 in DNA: TGCAGTGCCCTTAGCGGTAACTCCTACAATGAGCAGTTCTTC. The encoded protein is CSALSGNSYNEQFF.